The 26 T cell receptor beta chains below all came from one sample that was sequenced in a study of blood T cells in healthy people across ages. With a J-beta primer mix and a sample-barcoded 5' primer, a second PCR ran about 7 to 11 cycles. One entry per CDR3 protein, called by TCRdb with MiXCR from the 5' RACE reads. The table lists 700,000 to 850,000 distinct CDR3 sequences, roughly 53% of them singletons. The sequencing input was blood. Every receptor here comes from an older man in good health.

This clonotype occurred a few times. The chain is built from TRBV20-1 and TRBJ2-1; TRBD2 aligns across 10 bases. The CDR3 consists of 16 residues. Per germline, CDR1 DFQATT and CDR2 SNEGSKA (reference sequence). J gave up 3 bases and V 5 bases, and 10 bases lay outside the gene matches. The CDR3 coding sequence is TGCAGTGCTTACGCGCTAGCGGGAGCCCACTACAATGAGCAGTTCTTC. Translating it yields CSAYALAGAHYNEQFF.

The chain has TRBV2 and TRBJ2-5; TRBD2 matches at 13 bases. The germline CDR1 and CDR2 sequences are SNHLY and FYNNEI. With V trimmed by 4 bases and J by 1 base, 6 bases remained unmatched. This CDR3 is built from 17 residues. Written as DNA, the CDR3 is TGTGCCAGCAGTGGGCGACTAGCGGGAGGTACCCAAGAGACCCAGTACTTC. As protein: CASSGRLAGGTQETQYF. The full variable domain, in which reference TRBV2 and TRBJ2-5 provide the parts outside the CDR3, is EPEVTQTPSHQVTQMGQEVILRCVPISNHLYFYWYRQILGQKVEFLVSFYNNEISEKSEIFDDQFSVERPDGSNFTLKIRSTKLEDSAMYFCASSGRLAGGTQETQYFGPGTRLLVL.

This sequence joins TRBV5-1 and TRBJ2-3; D is perhaps TRBD1 or TRBD2 (5 bases each). Trimming left V 4 bases short and J 0 bases short, with 15 bases between. The V gene's germline CDR1 is SGHRS and CDR2 YFSETQ. The CDR3 sequence is 16 residues long. CDR3 nucleotide sequence: TGCGCCAGCAGCGCCCCGGGACCCAGTAGCACAGATACGCAGTATTTT. Amino acids: CASSAPGPSSTDTQYF.

In this sample, this clonotype turned up a few times. V and J are TRBV11-2 and TRBJ2-5, with D perhaps TRBD1 or TRBD2 (6 bases each). V lost 5 bases and J 2 bases, leaving 12 bases between the germline ends. The germline V gene encodes CDR1 SGHAT and CDR2 FQNNGV. This CDR3 spans 14 amino acids. The CDR3 region is CASSSGGGQETQYF. The CDR3 DNA is TGTGCCAGCAGCAGCGGAGGGGGGCAAGAGACCCAGTACTTC.

The V call is TRBV5-6, the J call TRBJ2-5; TRBD2 matches at 8 bases. The J call may be incorrect, as the DNA end agrees better with TRBJ2-7. The CDR3 sequence is 15 residues long. Germline V gives CDR1 SGHDT, CDR2 YYEEEE. As DNA, the CDR3 is TGTGCCAGCAGCTTGCGGGGGACTCGGGGGGGCGAGCAGTACTTC. Translating gives CASSLRGTRGGEQYF.

The V and J genes are TRBV6-6 and TRBJ2-7; the match to TRBD2 covers 11 bases. J lost 6 bases, V lost 0 bases, and 4 bases had no gene match. CDR1 and CDR2 (germline): MNHNY, SVGAGI (reference sequence). The CDR3 sequence is 15 residues long. DNA of the CDR3: TGTGCCAGCAGTTACTCGCTCCTAGCGGGAGGCGAGCAGTACTTC. Translating gives CASSYSLLAGGEQYF.

This sequence joins TRBV6-6 and TRBJ1-2; TRBD1 matches at 9 bases. V lost 6 bases to trimming and J lost 6 bases; unmatched junction nucleotides: 2. Germline CDR1 is MNHNY and CDR2 is SVGAGI (reference sequence). This CDR3 region has 12 residues. The CDR3: CASSRTGDGYTF. In nucleotides, the CDR3 is TGTGCCAGCAGCCGGACAGGGGATGGCTACACCTTC.

This clonotype turned up a few times. The chain combines TRBV24-1 with TRBJ2-5; TRBD2 is a possible D gene (5 bases). Germline V lookup: CDR1 KGHDR, CDR2 SFDVKD. Deletions cut 10 bases from V and 11 bases from J, with 13 bases between. The CDR3 length is 10 residues. The CDR3 spells CATEIGEQYF. CDR3 nucleotide sequence: TGTGCCACAGAGATCGGGGAGCAGTACTTC.

This rearrangement joins TRBV12-3 or TRBV12-4 to TRBJ2-1; D unresolved. Deletions cut 2 bases from V and 0 bases from J, with 8 bases between. The CDR3 totals 15 residues. CDR3 DNA: TGTGCCAGCAGTTTAAGGAGCTCCTCCTACAATGAGCAGTTCTTC. This gives the protein CASSLRSSSYNEQFF.

The chain joins TRBV6-6 to TRBJ2-4, with D tentatively TRBD2 (5 bases). CDR3 length: 16 residues. Trimming removed 6 bases from V and 0 bases from J, with 15 bases in between. The germline V gene encodes CDR1 MNHNY and CDR2 SVGAGI (reference sequence). The CDR3 is CASSPPPRGAKNIQYF. The DNA for the CDR3 is TGTGCCAGCAGCCCCCCCCCACGGGGAGCCAAAAACATTCAGTACTTC.

This clonotype was seen a single time. The chain links TRBV28 to TRBJ2-2; 9 bases map to TRBD1. The J segment lost 7 bases and the V segment lost 6 bases, leaving 12 bases of the junction unmatched. CDR3 length: 16 amino acids. From germline, CDR1 is MDHEN and CDR2 SYDVKM. CDR3 DNA: TGTGCCAGCAGCTCTCCCCCGGGACAGGGAGTCGGGGAGCTGTTTTTT. It specifies CASSSPPGQGVGELFF.

The chain couples TRBV29-1 to TRBJ2-5, with D uncertain. This CDR3 comprises 12 residues. In germline, CDR1 is SQVTM, CDR2 ANQGSEA. V lost 7 bases, J lost 5 bases, and 14 bases lay in between. CDR3 region: CSALHGRETQYF. CDR3 DNA: TGCAGCGCCCTACACGGGCGGGAGACCCAGTACTTC.

This clonotype was recorded only once. V usage is TRBV10-2 and J usage is TRBJ1-1, with TRBD1 as a possible D gene (6 bases). Trimming took off 5 bases at V and 7 bases at J, with 14 bases between the two ends. The CDR3 extends over 13 amino acids. CDR1 and CDR2 from the germline V gene are WSHSY and SAAADI. CDR3 coding DNA: TGCGCCAGCAGTAACAAAAAGGGGGGTGAAGCTTTCTTT. As protein: CASSNKKGGEAFF.

The J gene is TRBJ2-6, the V gene TRBV5-1, with 7 bases matching TRBD1. Germline trimming cut 4 bases from V and 2 bases from J; bases unmatched to any gene: 9. The CDR3 consists of 17 residues. CDR1 and CDR2 (germline): SGHRS, YFSETQ. The CDR3 spells CASSQLTGQTGANVLTF. The CDR3, as DNA: TGCGCCAGCAGCCAACTTACGGGACAGACTGGGGCCAACGTCCTGACTTTC.

This clonotype turned up a few times. CDR3 nucleotides: TGTGCCAGCAGTTTAGGGAGCGGCGGCGAGACCCAGTACTTC. This translates into CASSLGSGGETQYF. V and J are TRBV12-3 or TRBV12-4 and TRBJ2-5; D might be TRBD2 (5 bases). The CDR3 is 14 residues long. Trimming left V 1 base short and J 5 bases short, with 11 bases between.

V and J are TRBV7-3 and TRBJ2-1; 8 bases fit TRBD2. V lost 2 bases, J lost 5 bases, and 5 bases stayed unmatched. Germline loops: CDR1 SGHTA, CDR2 FQGTGA. CDR3 length equals 15 residues. The CDR3 region is CASSLDGRADNEQFF. The CDR3 DNA follows: TGTGCCAGCAGCTTAGACGGGAGGGCGGACAATGAGCAGTTCTTC. The full variable domain, in which reference TRBV7-3 and TRBJ2-1 provide the parts outside the CDR3, is GAGVSQTPSNKVTEKGKYVELRCDPISGHTALYWYRQSLGQGPEFLIYFQGTGAADDSGLPNDRFFAVRPEGSVSTLKIQRTERGDSAVYLCASSLDGRADNEQFFGPGTRLTVL.

This clonotype has only a few counts. The genes are TRBV20-1 and TRBJ2-1, with 7 nucleotides matching TRBD2. J lost 6 bases, V lost 3 bases, and 8 bases had no gene match. Germline CDR1 and CDR2: DFQATT and SNEGSKA (reference sequence). The CDR3 consists of 14 residues. The DNA for the CDR3 is TGCAGTGCTAGTTTTGCGGGAGAGGGCAATGAGCAGTTCTTC. Translated: CSASFAGEGNEQFF.

The chain links TRBV12-3 or TRBV12-4 to TRBJ2-3, with TRBD2 identical over 8 bases. The ends lost 5 bases at V and 14 bases at J; junction bases unmatched: 15. This CDR3 is 14 amino acids long. This CDR3 is CASSTGTRLRYAYF. CDR3 nucleotides: TGTGCCAGCAGTACAGGGACTAGACTTAGATACGCGTATTTT.

This clonotype was recorded only once. The chain has TRBV7-2 and TRBJ2-5; 7 bases match TRBD2. The germline CDR1 and CDR2 sequences are SGHTA and FQGNSA. V shed 3 bases, J shed 11 bases, and the junction held 21 bases outside the gene matches. This CDR3 contains 17 residues. CDR3 in amino acids: CASSFWEGDPYNNEQYF. The DNA of the CDR3 is TGTGCCAGCAGCTTCTGGGAGGGAGATCCCTATAACAATGAGCAGTACTTC.

This clonotype was found a few times. This chain links TRBV20-1 with TRBJ2-1; unclear D gene. Germline assignment: CDR1 DFQATT and CDR2 SNEGSKA (reference sequence). V was cut by 0 bases and J by 9 bases, with 9 bases left in between. CDR3 size: 12 residues. CDR3 sequence (DNA): TGCAGTGCTAGAGAGGGTAGCCGTGAGCAGTTCTTC. This sequence encodes CSAREGSREQFF.

The chain employs TRBV27 and TRBJ2-7; TRBD2 agrees at 9 bases. J lost 5 bases, V lost 4 bases, and 3 bases had no gene match. The germline CDR1 and CDR2 sequences are MNHEY and SMNVEV (reference sequence). This CDR3 is built from 13 residues. In DNA, the CDR3 is TGTGCCAGCAGTTATGGCGGGAGGGACGAGCAGTACTTC. This sequence encodes CASSYGGRDEQYF.

The genes are TRBV7-2 and TRBJ2-3; 10 positions match TRBD2. CDR1 is SGHTA and CDR2 is FQGNSA in the germline V gene. J lost 5 bases, V lost 5 bases, and 10 bases had no gene match. The CDR3 is 16 residues long. The CDR3 protein is CASSPLAGGGVDTQYF. The DNA of the CDR3 is TGTGCCAGCAGCCCTTTAGCGGGAGGTGGTGTAGATACGCAGTATTTT. Full variable domain (remainder filled in from reference TRBV7-2 and TRBJ2-3): GAGVSQSPSNKVTEKGKDVELRCDPISGHTALYWYRQSLGQGLEFLIYFQGNSAPDKSGLPSDRFSAERTGGSVSTLTIQRTQQEDSAVYLCASSPLAGGGVDTQYFGPGTRLTVL.

This chain links TRBV7-2 with TRBJ2-7; no reliable D call. This CDR3 is 14 amino acids long. Trimming cost V 2 bases and J 6 bases, with 14 bases left between them. Germline V gene lookup returns CDR1 SGHTA and CDR2 FQGNSA. CDR3: CASSLIPRRSEQYF. CDR3 nucleotides: TGTGCCAGCAGCTTAATCCCTAGACGGTCCGAGCAGTACTTC.

The rearrangement links TRBV20-1 to TRBJ2-7; 10 positions match TRBD2. Germline trimming cut 4 bases from V and 3 bases from J; bases unmatched to any gene: 6. Germline V gene sequence: CDR1 DFQATT, CDR2 SNEGSKA (reference sequence). The CDR3 extends over 14 amino acids. CDR3 bases: TGCAGTGCTAAAAAGCGGGAGGGCCTCTACGAGCAGTACTTC. Encoded protein: CSAKKREGLYEQYF.

This clonotype was seen a handful of times. J is TRBJ2-7 and V is TRBV20-1, with 7 bases aligning to TRBD1. CDR3 length: 13 amino acids. Germline V gene lookup returns CDR1 DFQATT and CDR2 SNEGSKA (reference sequence). Germline trimming cut 4 bases from V and 0 bases from J; bases unmatched to any gene: 3. The CDR3 reads CSAKGDSSYEQYF. The CDR3 nucleotides read TGCAGTGCTAAGGGGGACAGCTCCTACGAGCAGTACTTC.

This clonotype showed up just a few times. This chain uses TRBV7-2 with TRBJ2-3; 10 bases map to TRBD2. The germline CDR1 and CDR2 sequences are SGHTA and FQGNSA. The CDR3 contains 16 residues. Trimming took 1 base from V and 14 from J; bases not matched to a gene: 15. CDR3 amino acids: CASSLGDSGRRRYAYF. The CDR3 DNA follows: TGTGCCAGCAGCTTAGGTGATAGCGGGAGGAGGAGATACGCGTATTTT.